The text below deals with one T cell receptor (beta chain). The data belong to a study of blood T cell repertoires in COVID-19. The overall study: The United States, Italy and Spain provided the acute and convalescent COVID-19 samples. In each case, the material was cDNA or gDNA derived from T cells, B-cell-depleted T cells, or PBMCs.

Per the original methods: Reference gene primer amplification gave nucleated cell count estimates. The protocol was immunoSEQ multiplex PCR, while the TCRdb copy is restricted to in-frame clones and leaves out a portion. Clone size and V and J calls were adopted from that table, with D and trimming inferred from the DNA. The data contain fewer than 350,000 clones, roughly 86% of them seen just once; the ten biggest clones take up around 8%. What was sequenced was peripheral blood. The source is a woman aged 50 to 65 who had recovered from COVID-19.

The CDR3 region has the DNA TGTGCCAGCAGTCTTAGTAGCGGGCTAACCTACGAGCAGTACTTC. It yields the protein CASSLSSGLTYEQYF. The chain employs TRBV27 and TRBJ2-7; 7 nucleotides agree with TRBD2. Trimming at V came to 5 bases and at J to 2 bases, leaving 9 bases not matched to a gene. CDR1 and CDR2 from the germline V gene are MNHEY and SMNVEV (reference sequence). The CDR3 consists of 15 residues.